The sequence of this TCR beta chain was determined in a study of blood T cell repertoires in COVID-19. Study in general: In each case, the material was cDNA or gDNA derived from T cells, B-cell-depleted T cells, or PBMCs.

Study processing details: Amplification from reference gene primers served as the basis for estimated nucleated cell counts. The repertoire was sequenced with immunoSEQ multiplex PCR; TCRdb's copy has only in-frame clones and lacks some. The D gene and trimming were derived from the DNA, and the V and J assignments and clone size from that table. Of around 20,000 clones detected, approximately 83% appear once; the ten largest clones hold 6% to 7%. CDR3 length: 12 amino acids. Looked up from germline, CDR1 is ENHRY and CDR2 is SYGVKD. V was trimmed by 8 bases and J by 0 bases, leaving 5 bases between them.

The rearrangement joins TRBV10-3 to TRBJ1-3; D remains ambiguous. The origin of this receptor is a human donor in a cohort sampled during active COVID-19. Specimen: peripheral blood. The CDR3 protein is CAIRDSGNTIYF. The CDR3 nucleotides are TGTGCCATCCGGGACTCTGGAAACACCATATATTTT.